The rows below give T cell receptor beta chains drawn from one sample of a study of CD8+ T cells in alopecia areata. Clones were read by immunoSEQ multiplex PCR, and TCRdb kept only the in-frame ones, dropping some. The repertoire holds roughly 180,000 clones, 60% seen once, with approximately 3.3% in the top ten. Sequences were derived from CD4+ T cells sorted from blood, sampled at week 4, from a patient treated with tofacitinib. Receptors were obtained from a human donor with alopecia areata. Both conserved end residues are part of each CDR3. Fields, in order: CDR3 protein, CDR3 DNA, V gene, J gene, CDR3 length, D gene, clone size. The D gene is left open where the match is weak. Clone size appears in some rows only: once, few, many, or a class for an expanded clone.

cdr3_aa: CASSQIEGDTQYF
cdr3_nt: TGTGCCAGCAGTCAAATAGAGGGAGATACGCAGTATTTT
v_call: TRBV6-6
j_call: TRBJ2-3
cdr3_length: 13
d_call: .
clone_size: .

cdr3_aa: CASGLGVSPLHF
cdr3_nt: TGTGCTAGTGGTTTGGGGGTTTCACCCCTCCACTTT
v_call: TRBV12-5
j_call: TRBJ1-6
cdr3_length: 12
d_call: .
clone_size: .

cdr3_aa: CASSPGTSGKSGF
cdr3_nt: TGCGCCAGCAGCCCTGGGACTAGCGGAAAATCAGGCTTT
v_call: TRBV4-1
j_call: TRBJ2-3
cdr3_length: 13
d_call: TRBD2
clone_size: once

cdr3_aa: CASRQGPLHF
cdr3_nt: TGTGCCAGCAGGCAGGGCCCCCTCCACTTT
v_call: TRBV2
j_call: TRBJ1-6
cdr3_length: 10
d_call: .
clone_size: .

cdr3_aa: CASSSIGRFTQYF
cdr3_nt: TGTGCCAGCAGTTCGATAGGCCGGTTCACGCAGTATTTT
v_call: TRBV27
j_call: TRBJ2-3
cdr3_length: 13
d_call: .
clone_size: few

cdr3_aa: CASSYSRRDSDYGYTF
cdr3_nt: TGTGCCAGCAGTTACTCTCGGCGGGACAGCGATTATGGCTACACCTTC
v_call: TRBV6-5
j_call: TRBJ1-2
cdr3_length: 16
d_call: TRBD1
clone_size: once

cdr3_aa: CAWRTVGANVLTF
cdr3_nt: TGTGCCTGGAGAACAGTTGGGGCCAACGTCCTGACTTTC
v_call: TRBV30
j_call: TRBJ2-6
cdr3_length: 13
d_call: .
clone_size: .

cdr3_aa: CAWSVNNIQYF
cdr3_nt: TGTGCCTGGAGTGTAAATAACATTCAGTACTTC
v_call: TRBV30
j_call: TRBJ2-4
cdr3_length: 11
d_call: .
clone_size: .

cdr3_aa: CASSQEVLPSTDTQYF
cdr3_nt: TGTGCCAGCAGCCAAGAAGTGCTACCATCCACAGATACGCAGTATTTT
v_call: TRBV14
j_call: TRBJ2-3
cdr3_length: 16
d_call: .
clone_size: .

cdr3_aa: CASSYGQSYEQYF
cdr3_nt: TGTGCCAGCAGCTACGGACAGAGCTACGAGCAGTACTTC
v_call: TRBV28
j_call: TRBJ2-7
cdr3_length: 13
d_call: .
clone_size: .

cdr3_aa: CSVVPNRENTEAFF
cdr3_nt: TGCAGCGTTGTCCCGAACAGGGAGAACACTGAAGCTTTCTTT
v_call: TRBV29-1
j_call: TRBJ1-1
cdr3_length: 14
d_call: .
clone_size: .

cdr3_aa: CSAGTGVSETQYF
cdr3_nt: TGCAGCGCGGGGACAGGGGTTTCGGAGACCCAGTACTTC
v_call: TRBV29-1
j_call: TRBJ2-5
cdr3_length: 13
d_call: TRBD1
clone_size: few

cdr3_aa: CATSRESLGYANTGELFF
cdr3_nt: TGTGCCACCAGCAGAGAGAGTCTAGGTTACGCGAACACCGGGGAGCTGTTTTTT
v_call: TRBV15
j_call: TRBJ2-2
cdr3_length: 18
d_call: .
clone_size: .

cdr3_aa: CAWSTPTGAKNTEAFF
cdr3_nt: TGTGCCTGGAGTACCCCGACAGGGGCCAAGAACACTGAAGCTTTCTTT
v_call: TRBV30
j_call: TRBJ1-1
cdr3_length: 16
d_call: TRBD1
clone_size: .

cdr3_aa: CASSPDRGLMNTEAFF
cdr3_nt: TGTGCCAGCAGCCCTGACAGGGGCCTAATGAACACTGAAGCTTTCTTT
v_call: TRBV5-4
j_call: TRBJ1-1
cdr3_length: 16
d_call: TRBD1
clone_size: few

cdr3_aa: CASSLEPRRGALTKNIQYF
cdr3_nt: TGCGCCAGCAGCTTGGAACCGCGGAGGGGAGCCCTGACCAAAAACATTCAGTACTTC
v_call: TRBV5-1
j_call: TRBJ2-4
cdr3_length: 19
d_call: .
clone_size: many

cdr3_aa: CASSRSLYNSPLHF
cdr3_nt: TGTGCCAGCAGCAGAAGCCTCTATAATTCACCCCTCCACTTT
v_call: TRBV2
j_call: TRBJ1-6
cdr3_length: 14
d_call: .
clone_size: once

cdr3_aa: CAWSLHWGPYEQYF
cdr3_nt: TGTGCCTGGAGTTTACACTGGGGGCCCTACGAGCAGTACTTC
v_call: TRBV30
j_call: TRBJ2-7
cdr3_length: 14
d_call: .
clone_size: .

cdr3_aa: CASSPRPGRDYEQYF
cdr3_nt: TGCGCCAGCAGCCCTAGGCCGGGACGGGACTACGAGCAGTACTTC
v_call: TRBV5-1
j_call: TRBJ2-7
cdr3_length: 15
d_call: .
clone_size: .

cdr3_aa: CASRTRGTYEQYF
cdr3_nt: TGTGCCAGCAGGACCCGAGGCACCTACGAGCAGTACTTC
v_call: TRBV28
j_call: TRBJ2-7
cdr3_length: 13
d_call: .
clone_size: few

cdr3_aa: CAPGPKNIQYF
cdr3_nt: TGTGCCCCAGGACCCAAAAACATTCAGTACTTC
v_call: TRBV30
j_call: TRBJ2-4
cdr3_length: 11
d_call: .
clone_size: .

cdr3_aa: CASSPLAFAYEQYF
cdr3_nt: TGTGCCAGCAGCCCCCTAGCGTTCGCCTACGAGCAGTACTTC
v_call: TRBV7-2
j_call: TRBJ2-7
cdr3_length: 14
d_call: .
clone_size: few

cdr3_aa: CAWSPVGGIQYF
cdr3_nt: TGTGCCTGGAGCCCCGTCGGGGGGATCCAGTACTTC
v_call: TRBV30
j_call: TRBJ2-5
cdr3_length: 12
d_call: TRBD2
clone_size: few

cdr3_aa: CASSYDRTYGYTF
cdr3_nt: TGTGCCAGCAGCTACGACAGGACCTATGGCTACACCTTC
v_call: TRBV6-5
j_call: TRBJ1-2
cdr3_length: 13
d_call: .
clone_size: .

cdr3_aa: CSVGRGTEAFF
cdr3_nt: TGCAGCGTTGGTAGGGGCACTGAAGCTTTCTTT
v_call: TRBV29-1
j_call: TRBJ1-1
cdr3_length: 11
d_call: .
clone_size: .

cdr3_aa: CSARTGLNEQYF
cdr3_nt: TGCAGCGCCCGGACAGGACTGAACGAGCAGTACTTC
v_call: TRBV29-1
j_call: TRBJ2-7
cdr3_length: 12
d_call: TRBD1
clone_size: once

cdr3_aa: CSVERGGAGDTQYF
cdr3_nt: TGCAGCGTTGAACGGGGCGGGGCAGGAGATACGCAGTATTTT
v_call: TRBV29-1
j_call: TRBJ2-3
cdr3_length: 14
d_call: .
clone_size: few

cdr3_aa: CASSQGHRTTIYF
cdr3_nt: TGCGCCAGCAGCCAAGGCCATCGAACCACCATATATTTT
v_call: TRBV4-1
j_call: TRBJ1-3
cdr3_length: 13
d_call: .
clone_size: few

cdr3_aa: CASSERQGWNSPLHF
cdr3_nt: TGTGCCAGCAGTGAAAGACAGGGTTGGAATTCACCCCTCCACTTT
v_call: TRBV6-1
j_call: TRBJ1-6
cdr3_length: 15
d_call: TRBD1
clone_size: .

cdr3_aa: CASSVGAQNQPQHF
cdr3_nt: TGTGCCAGTAGTGTGGGTGCTCAGAATCAGCCCCAGCATTTT
v_call: TRBV19
j_call: TRBJ1-5
cdr3_length: 14
d_call: .
clone_size: few

cdr3_aa: CASGRQTYGYTF
cdr3_nt: TGTGCCAGTGGGAGACAGACCTATGGCTACACCTTC
v_call: TRBV28
j_call: TRBJ1-2
cdr3_length: 12
d_call: .
clone_size: .

cdr3_aa: CASSQAGGDTQYF
cdr3_nt: TGCGCCAGCAGCCAAGCGGGCGGGGATACGCAGTATTTT
v_call: TRBV4-1
j_call: TRBJ2-3
cdr3_length: 13
d_call: .
clone_size: .

cdr3_aa: CASSLERVTEAFF
cdr3_nt: TGCGCCAGCAGCTTGGAACGGGTAACTGAAGCTTTCTTT
v_call: TRBV5-1
j_call: TRBJ1-1
cdr3_length: 13
d_call: .
clone_size: .

cdr3_aa: CAISEGGEETQYF
cdr3_nt: TGTGCCATCAGTGAGGGCGGGGAAGAGACCCAGTACTTC
v_call: TRBV10-3
j_call: TRBJ2-5
cdr3_length: 13
d_call: .
clone_size: .

cdr3_aa: CASSKGQILYNEQFF
cdr3_nt: TGTGCCAGCAGCAAGGGACAGATTCTCTACAATGAGCAGTTCTTC
v_call: TRBV6-5
j_call: TRBJ2-1
cdr3_length: 15
d_call: TRBD1
clone_size: few

cdr3_aa: CSVEVGASTQYF
cdr3_nt: TGCAGCGTTGAAGTTGGGGCGAGTACGCAGTATTTT
v_call: TRBV29-1
j_call: TRBJ2-3
cdr3_length: 12
d_call: .
clone_size: few

cdr3_aa: CASSRPGVHTGELFF
cdr3_nt: TGTGCCAGCAGTAGGCCAGGGGTCCACACCGGGGAGCTGTTTTTT
v_call: TRBV6-5
j_call: TRBJ2-2
cdr3_length: 15
d_call: .
clone_size: .

cdr3_aa: CASSSARGSRGTDTQYF
cdr3_nt: TGTGCCAGCAGCTCTGCGCGGGGGTCGCGGGGCACAGATACGCAGTATTTT
v_call: TRBV5-4
j_call: TRBJ2-3
cdr3_length: 17
d_call: TRBD2
clone_size: few

cdr3_aa: CASSLRLAVQGPQYF
cdr3_nt: TGTGCCAGCAGCTTAAGGCTAGCGGTTCAAGGGCCCCAGTACTTC
v_call: TRBV11-2
j_call: TRBJ2-5
cdr3_length: 15
d_call: TRBD2
clone_size: .

cdr3_aa: CASRQGTEVSYEQYF
cdr3_nt: TGTGCCAGCAGACAGGGGACAGAGGTCTCCTACGAGCAGTACTTC
v_call: TRBV5-4
j_call: TRBJ2-7
cdr3_length: 15
d_call: TRBD1
clone_size: .

cdr3_aa: CSVELYDTEAFF
cdr3_nt: TGCAGCGTTGAATTATACGACACTGAAGCTTTCTTT
v_call: TRBV29-1
j_call: TRBJ1-1
cdr3_length: 12
d_call: .
clone_size: .

cdr3_aa: CSADRDYGYTF
cdr3_nt: TGCAGCGCTGACAGGGATTATGGCTACACCTTC
v_call: TRBV29-1
j_call: TRBJ1-2
cdr3_length: 11
d_call: TRBD1
clone_size: .

cdr3_aa: CAISERAGHQETQYF
cdr3_nt: TGTGCCATCAGTGAGAGGGCGGGACACCAAGAGACCCAGTACTTC
v_call: TRBV10-3
j_call: TRBJ2-5
cdr3_length: 15
d_call: .
clone_size: few